This TCR beta chain was observed in a study of cytomegalovirus exposure and HLA in healthy donors. In regard to this clone: The target antigen is unknown.

Profiled with immunoSEQ multiplex PCR; TCRdb holds only in-frame clones, not every one. The table lists roughly 260,000 clones, 90% of them singletons. CDR3 size: 13 residues. Germline values: CDR1 LNHDA, CDR2 SQIVND (reference sequence). V gave up 6 bases and J gave up 6 bases; unmatched junction bases: 7. Regarding the study as a whole: For most TCR sequences rarity was the rule, although some public TCRs occurred in many donors. First-cohort TCR clusters tended to co-occur in the roughly 120 validation repertoires, a later analysis found. Reports indicated that the classifier achieved high specificity and sensitivity in diagnosing cytomegalovirus status. Cytomegalovirus association was assigned to more than 150 TCR beta chains.

The sequencing sample was made of PBMCs. V is TRBV19 and J is TRBJ1-2, with 7 bases that match TRBD1. The TCR was taken from a woman under 30 in good health and CMV-seronegative. This chain's CDR3 is CASSLRDRNGYTF. The CDR3, as DNA: TGTGCCAGTAGCCTCCGGGACAGAAATGGCTACACCTTC.